These 24 T cell receptor beta chains share one sample of origin, sequenced in a study of beta chain features in type 1 diabetes. Every bit of the isolated RNA underwent reverse transcription, so sequencing read expressed TCRB transcripts. Method: immunoSEQ multiplex PCR; TCRdb's copy keeps in-frame clones and lacks some. The sample yields 250,000 or so clones, about 25% seen once. The sequenced material came from central memory CD4+ T cells from blood. The receptors here all came from a man aged 25-45 years in good health.

The gene calls are TRBV11-2 and TRBJ2-5; 7 bases fit TRBD2. This CDR3 contains 13 residues. CDR1 is SGHAT, CDR2 FQNNGV, per germline. V lost 3 bases to trimming and J lost 4 bases; unmatched junction nucleotides: 2. The CDR3 DNA reads TGTGCCAGCAGCTTTGGGAGGGTAGAGACCCAGTACTTC. This gives the protein CASSFGRVETQYF.

A note on this clone: A read error is possible here, since a much larger clone lies one base away. This chain joins TRBV5-4 and TRBJ2-3; D is possibly TRBD1 (6 bases). This CDR3 region has 17 residues. Looked up from germline, CDR1 is SGHNT and CDR2 is YYREEE (reference sequence). V lost 3 bases and J 1 base, leaving 18 bases between the germline ends. The CDR3 DNA reads as TGTGCCAGCAGCTCGGGACAAGCGGTCCCCGGCACAGATACGCAGTATTTT. It codes for CASSSGQAVPGTDTQYF.

V usage is TRBV4-3 and J usage is TRBJ2-1; 7 nucleotides line up with TRBD2. Germline CDR1 LGHNA, CDR2 YSLEER. This CDR3 has 17 amino acids. V lost 1 base to trimming and J lost 0 bases; unmatched junction nucleotides: 6. The CDR3 nucleotides read TGCGCCAGCAGCCAAGGCAACCCGGGAGGCTCCTACAATGAGCAGTTCTTC. Translation: CASSQGNPGGSYNEQFF.

This rearrangement joins TRBV29-1 to TRBJ2-2, with TRBD1 matching 12 bases. CDR1 and CDR2 from the germline V gene are SQVTM and ANQGSEA. V shed 2 bases, J shed 4 bases, and the junction held 2 bases outside the gene matches. This CDR3 region has 15 residues. Here the CDR3 DNA reads TGCAGCGTTGAACCGGGACAGGGGGCCACCGGGGAGCTGTTTTTT. It codes for CSVEPGQGATGELFF.

Remarks on this clone: Different DNA sequences within this sample yield the same CDR3. Here the CDR3 DNA reads TGTGCCAGCAGTGAAGGGAGAGATCAGCCCCAGCATTTT. This gives the protein CASSEGRDQPQHF. The J gene is TRBJ1-5, the V gene TRBV2; D remains ambiguous. The CDR3 covers 13 residues. V was shortened by 1 base and J by 5 bases, with 6 bases between the two germline ends. Per the germline V gene, CDR1 is SNHLY and CDR2 is FYNNEI. Complete variable domain (other parts from reference TRBV2 and TRBJ1-5): EPEVTQTPSHQVTQMGQEVILRCVPISNHLYFYWYRQILGQKVEFLVSFYNNEISEKSEIFDDQFSVERPDGSNFTLKIRSTKLEDSAMYFCASSEGRDQPQHFGDGTRLSIL.

The rearrangement joins TRBV10-3 to TRBJ2-7; D assignment may be TRBD1 or TRBD2 (5 bases each). This CDR3 is 12 amino acids long. Germline CDR1 and CDR2: ENHRY and SYGVKD. The V and J ends lost 6 bases and 7 bases respectively, with 13 bases between them. The CDR3 nucleotides read TGTGCCATCAGCCCGGGACCGCTGGAGCAGTACTTC. Its protein is CAISPGPLEQYF.

In this sample, this clone turned up a few times. V is TRBV4-3 and J is TRBJ2-1; the D gene is possibly TRBD1 (5 bases). The CDR3 has 15 amino acids. Germline V lookup: CDR1 LGHNA, CDR2 YSLEER. Trimming shortened V by 0 bases and J by 0 bases, and 6 bases separated the two germline ends. The CDR3 region has the DNA TGCGCCAGCAGCCAAGATCAGGGCTCCTACAATGAGCAGTTCTTC. Its protein is CASSQDQGSYNEQFF.

V and J are TRBV4-3 and TRBJ2-1; weak D call: TRBD2 (5 bases). This CDR3 has 15 residues. Trimming pared 4 bases from V and 0 bases from J, leaving 10 bases between. Germline V gene data show CDR1 as LGHNA and CDR2 as YSLEER. The CDR3 DNA is TGCGCCAGCAGCCCGCGGGCGGCCTCCTACAATGAGCAGTTCTTC. Translating it yields CASSPRAASYNEQFF.

The chain joins TRBV6-1 to TRBJ1-1; unclear D gene. Germline V lookup: CDR1 MNHNS, CDR2 SASEGT. Trimming took 5 bases from V and 4 from J, leaving 14 bases between them. The CDR3 is made up of 14 amino acids. As DNA, the CDR3 is TGTGCCAGCAGTAGGGATACCTACATCACTGAAGCTTTCTTT. Protein sequence: CASSRDTYITEAFF.

The genes are TRBV29-1 and TRBJ2-7; D possibly corresponds to TRBD2 (6 bases). Germline V gene data show CDR1 as SQVTM and CDR2 as ANQGSEA. The V end was cut by 4 bases, the J end by 2 bases, with 15 bases between. CDR3 length: 14 amino acids. The CDR3 here is CSVVVTGVPYEQYF. CDR3 bases: TGCAGCGTTGTAGTCACGGGGGTGCCCTACGAGCAGTACTTC.

The chain recombines TRBV27 with TRBJ2-1, with unresolved D. The CDR3 runs 13 residues. V lost 3 bases and J lost 12, with 15 bases in between. CDR1 MNHEY and CDR2 SMNVEV come from the germline V gene (reference sequence). CDR3 sequence (DNA): TGTGCCAGCAGTTTCGGTGGGGTCGGCGCGCAGTTCTTC. This translates into CASSFGGVGAQFF.

This chain links TRBV5-1 with TRBJ1-1, with D tentatively TRBD1 (6 bases). Germline CDR1 SGHRS, CDR2 YFSETQ. V was clipped by 4 bases and J by 2 bases, with 12 bases between them. This CDR3 has 14 residues. The CDR3 sequence: CASSPGQANTEAFF. The CDR3 DNA is TGCGCCAGCAGCCCGGGACAAGCTAACACTGAAGCTTTCTTT.

This clone was counted ten times or more. The chain carries TRBV11-2 and TRBJ2-1; the D is unclear. Germline CDR1 reads SGHAT; CDR2 reads FQNNGV. With 0 bases removed from V and 5 bases from J, the gap between germline ends came to 11 bases. The CDR3 is 15 amino acids. For the CDR3, the DNA is TGTGCCAGCAGCTTAGATCTGACTGGGAACAATGAGCAGTTCTTC. This codes for CASSLDLTGNNEQFF.

The rearrangement uses TRBV7-2 and TRBJ2-7; possibly TRBD1 for D (6 bases). The V gene's germline CDR1 is SGHTA and CDR2 FQGNSA. Trimming took off 5 bases at V and 1 base at J, with 15 bases between the two ends. The CDR3 loop spans 15 amino acids. Here the CDR3 reads CASSATSDSSYEQYF. The CDR3 DNA follows: TGTGCCAGCAGCGCCACATCGGACAGTTCCTACGAGCAGTACTTC.

The rearrangement joins TRBV7-9 to TRBJ1-3, with D unclear. Trimming removed 1 base at V and 13 bases at J, with 14 bases between. CDR3 size: 13 residues. Germline CDR1 reads SEHNR; CDR2 reads FQNEAQ (reference sequence). CDR3 nucleotide sequence: TGTGCCAGCAGCTTAGGGTCCACGGACGCGATATATTTT. It yields the protein CASSLGSTDAIYF. Full variable domain (outside the CDR3, taken from reference TRBV7-9 and TRBJ1-3): DTGVSQNPRHKITKRGQNVTFRCDPISEHNRLYWYRQTLGQGPEFLTYFQNEAQLEKSRLLSDRFSAERPKGSFSTLEIQRTEQGDSAMYLCASSLGSTDAIYFGEGSWLTVV.

This clone was seen only a few times. The J gene is TRBJ2-2, the V gene TRBV4-3; 12 bases are a match to TRBD2. Germline assignment: CDR1 LGHNA and CDR2 YSLEER. The CDR3 has 18 residues. Germline trimming cut 5 bases from V and 6 bases from J; bases unmatched to any gene: 13. Written as DNA, the CDR3 is TGCGCCAGCAGCTCCCTAGTCAGACTAGCGGGAGAGGCCGGGGAGCTGTTTTTT. It codes for CASSSLVRLAGEAGELFF.

The chain has TRBV29-1 and TRBJ2-2, with D tentatively TRBD1 (7 bases). Deletions cut 5 bases from V and 4 bases from J, with 14 bases between. The CDR3 has 14 residues. Germline CDR1 and CDR2: SQVTM and ANQGSEA. The CDR3 DNA follows: TGCAGCGTTTCAGGGGGGTATAGCACCGGGGAGCTGTTTTTT. This encodes CSVSGGYSTGELFF.

The rearrangement links TRBV7-6 to TRBJ2-1; D uncertain. V dropped 4 bases and J dropped 10 bases, with 14 bases sitting between them. The CDR3 totals 13 residues. Per germline, CDR1 SGHVS and CDR2 FNYEAQ. Here the CDR3 reads CASSSGQTGEQFF. The CDR3 DNA is TGTGCCAGCAGCTCTGGCCAGACCGGGGAGCAGTTCTTC.

The gene calls are TRBV29-1 and TRBJ2-3; no firm D call. V shed 4 bases and J shed 1 base, with 6 bases lying between them. Germline V gene lookup returns CDR1 SQVTM and CDR2 ANQGSEA. This CDR3 is 12 amino acids long. CDR3 amino acids: CSVVIRTDTQYF. The CDR3, as DNA: TGCAGCGTTGTCATCCGCACAGATACGCAGTATTTT.

The rearrangement links TRBV7-2 to TRBJ2-7; the match to TRBD2 covers 8 bases. The junction had 6 bases not matched to a gene; V was cut back by 5 bases and J by 3 bases. The V gene's germline CDR1 is SGHTA and CDR2 FQGNSA. The CDR3 totals 14 residues. The CDR3 sequence: CASSPYSGSYEQYF. The CDR3 DNA follows: TGTGCCAGCAGCCCCTACAGCGGGAGCTACGAGCAGTACTTC.

J is TRBJ2-7 and V is TRBV29-1, with TRBD1 matching 9 bases. The CDR3 has 15 residues. Per the germline V gene, CDR1 is SQVTM and CDR2 is ANQGSEA. With V trimmed by 4 bases and J by 1 base, 8 bases remained unmatched. The CDR3: CSVGGPGTGSYEQYF. The CDR3 region has the DNA TGCAGCGTTGGCGGCCCCGGGACAGGGTCCTACGAGCAGTACTTC.

The table lists this clone with a few counts. The chain couples TRBV15 to TRBJ1-5; a weak D match, TRBD1 (5 bases). Deletions cut 7 bases from V and 9 bases from J, with 22 bases between. Germline CDR1 is LNHNV and CDR2 is YYDKDF (reference sequence). CDR3 size: 15 residues. In DNA form, the CDR3 reads TGTGCCACCATGCAGGGCGTAGGGTCCTTACTGCCCCAGCATTTT. It is translated as CATMQGVGSLLPQHF.

V is TRBV5-6 and J is TRBJ2-7; D gene uncertain. The CDR3 is 12 amino acids. The germline V and J ends were trimmed by 0 bases and 6 bases, with 7 bases remaining between them. CDR1 is SGHDT and CDR2 is YYEEEE in the germline V gene. The CDR3 coding sequence is TGTGCCAGCAGCTTGGAGGGCTCCGAGCAGTACTTC. Translating it yields CASSLEGSEQYF.

The chain combines TRBV10-2 with TRBJ1-1; possible D gene TRBD1, 5 bases. The CDR3 sequence is 13 residues long. Trimming shortened V by 5 bases and J by 2 bases, and 9 bases separated the two germline ends. CDR1 is WSHSY and CDR2 is SAAADI in the germline V gene. The CDR3 region is CASSLTGNTEAFF. In nucleotides, the CDR3 is TGCGCCAGCAGTTTAACAGGAAACACTGAAGCTTTCTTT.